The sequence of this TCR beta chain was determined in a study of shared clonotypes between healthy human individuals. Study results and limitations: With four donors compared, 4.5% to 6.5% of naive CD4 clonotypes were shared.

Remarks on this clone: Its antigen is not known.

Deep level was the assay's run setting. Authors' methods: ImmunoSEQ sequences covered only the junction and lacked quality scores; filtering therefore differed. The data were produced by immunoSEQ multiplex PCR, yet TCRdb's version contains in-frame clones alone and is incomplete. V and J calls and clone size follow that table, whereas D and trimming were derived from the DNA. Of approximately 2,300,000 clones listed, 92% are singletons. Sequencing input: naive CD4+ T cells from PBMCs. Stated subset: CD45RA+ positively selected. The sequence was obtained from a man between 18 and 29 years old in good health. Some clones in this sample may be carry-over from other donors' samples.

CDR3 in amino acids: CTSSEPGDSRADTQYF. The CDR3 region has the DNA TGCACCAGCAGCGAGCCGGGTGACTCTCGGGCAGATACGCAGTATTTT. The chain is built from TRBV1 and TRBJ2-3; the listed D gene, TRBD2, was not tested against the DNA. TRBV1 is classified as a pseudogene. The CDR3 is 16 residues long.